This TCR beta chain was recovered during a study of HIV-infected patients and healthy controls. Study as a whole: Total CDR3 counts per chain did not differ significantly between patients and controls.

CDR1 MNHNY and CDR2 SVGAGI come from the germline V gene (reference sequence). The J segment lost 0 bases and the V segment lost 5 bases, leaving 3 bases of the junction unmatched. There are 14 residues in the CDR3. This clonotype was detected ten times or more. Alpha and beta constant-region primers primed reverse transcription of approximately 0.55 ug RNA. Each of the alpha and beta chains got its own library through chain-specific third strand synthesis with indices. TCRdb processed the 5' RACE reads anew with MiXCR; each CDR3 protein has one entry. The table includes approximately 9,500 distinct CDR3 sequences, around 4.9% detected once. All unsorted peripheral T cells were captured because whole blood was used without fractionation. Donors were HIV-infected adults who had not yet started antiretroviral therapy but were about to begin.

The sample was blood, taken before antiretroviral therapy. The source is an adult with HIV infection. This chain connects TRBV6-6 to TRBJ2-7, with 8 bases identical to TRBD2. The CDR3 coding sequence is TGTGCCAGCAGTCGGGGGGGGGGCTCCTACGAGCAGTACTTC. Amino acid sequence: CASSRGGGSYEQYF.